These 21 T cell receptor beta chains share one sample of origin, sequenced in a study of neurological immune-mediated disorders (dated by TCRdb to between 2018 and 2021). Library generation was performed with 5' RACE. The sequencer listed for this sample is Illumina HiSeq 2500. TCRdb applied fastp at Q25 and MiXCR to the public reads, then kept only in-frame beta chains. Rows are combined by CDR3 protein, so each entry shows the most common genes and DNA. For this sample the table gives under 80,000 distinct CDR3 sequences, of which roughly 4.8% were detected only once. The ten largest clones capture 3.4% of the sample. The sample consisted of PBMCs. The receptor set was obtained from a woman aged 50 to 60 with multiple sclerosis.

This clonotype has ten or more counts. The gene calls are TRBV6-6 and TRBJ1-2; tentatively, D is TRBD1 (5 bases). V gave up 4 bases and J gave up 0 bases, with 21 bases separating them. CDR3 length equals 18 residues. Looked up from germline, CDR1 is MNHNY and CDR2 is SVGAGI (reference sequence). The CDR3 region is CASSFDKIGTNANYGYTF. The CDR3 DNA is TGTGCCAGCAGTTTCGACAAAATCGGGACCAATGCTAACTATGGCTACACCTTC.

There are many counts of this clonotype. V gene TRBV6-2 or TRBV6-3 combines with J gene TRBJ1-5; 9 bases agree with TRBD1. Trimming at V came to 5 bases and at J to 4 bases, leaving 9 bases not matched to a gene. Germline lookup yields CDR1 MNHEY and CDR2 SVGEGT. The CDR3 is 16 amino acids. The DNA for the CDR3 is TGTGCCAGCAGTCTCGCTTTGGACAGGGGAAATCAGCCCCAGCATTTT. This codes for CASSLALDRGNQPQHF.

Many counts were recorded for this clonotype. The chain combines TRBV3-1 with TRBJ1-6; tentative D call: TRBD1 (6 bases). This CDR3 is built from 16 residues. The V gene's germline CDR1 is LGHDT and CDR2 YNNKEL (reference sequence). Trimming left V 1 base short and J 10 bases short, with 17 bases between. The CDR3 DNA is TGTGCCAGCAGCCAAGCGGCAGGGGTAGAAGGATCACCCCTCCACTTT. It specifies CASSQAAGVEGSPLHF.

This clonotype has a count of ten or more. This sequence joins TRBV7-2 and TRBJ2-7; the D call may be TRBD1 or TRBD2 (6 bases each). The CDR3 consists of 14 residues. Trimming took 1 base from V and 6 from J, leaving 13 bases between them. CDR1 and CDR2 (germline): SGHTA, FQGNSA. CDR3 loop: CASSLVGGPSEQYF. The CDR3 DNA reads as TGTGCCAGCAGCTTAGTTGGGGGGCCTTCCGAGCAGTACTTC.

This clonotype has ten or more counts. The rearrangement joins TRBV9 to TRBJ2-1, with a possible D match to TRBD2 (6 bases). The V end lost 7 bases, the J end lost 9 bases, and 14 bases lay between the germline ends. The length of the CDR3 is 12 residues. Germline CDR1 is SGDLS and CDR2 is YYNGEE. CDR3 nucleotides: TGTGCCAGCCTCCGTGACGGGGGTGAGCAGTTCTTC. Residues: CASLRDGGEQFF.

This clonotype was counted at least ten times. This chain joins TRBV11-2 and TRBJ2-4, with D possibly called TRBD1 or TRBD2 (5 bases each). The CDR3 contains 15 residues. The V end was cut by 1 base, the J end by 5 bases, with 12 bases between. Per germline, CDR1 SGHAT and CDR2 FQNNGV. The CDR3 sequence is CASSLGGVGENIQYF. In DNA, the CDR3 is TGTGCCAGCAGCTTAGGAGGGGTCGGGGAAAACATTCAGTACTTC.

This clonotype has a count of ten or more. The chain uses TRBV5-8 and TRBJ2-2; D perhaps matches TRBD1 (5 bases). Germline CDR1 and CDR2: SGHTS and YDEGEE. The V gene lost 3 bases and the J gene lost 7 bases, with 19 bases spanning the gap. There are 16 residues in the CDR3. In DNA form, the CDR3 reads TGTGCCAGCAGCTGGACGACAGTTCGGCTCGTCGGGGAGCTGTTTTTT. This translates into CASSWTTVRLVGELFF.

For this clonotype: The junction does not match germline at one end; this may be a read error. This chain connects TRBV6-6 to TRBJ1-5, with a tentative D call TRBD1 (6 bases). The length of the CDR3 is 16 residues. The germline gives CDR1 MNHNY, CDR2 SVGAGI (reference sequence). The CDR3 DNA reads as TGTGCCAGCAGTTACTCCGATTACAGGGACGGTCAGCCCCAGAATTTT. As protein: CASSYSDYRDGQPQNF.

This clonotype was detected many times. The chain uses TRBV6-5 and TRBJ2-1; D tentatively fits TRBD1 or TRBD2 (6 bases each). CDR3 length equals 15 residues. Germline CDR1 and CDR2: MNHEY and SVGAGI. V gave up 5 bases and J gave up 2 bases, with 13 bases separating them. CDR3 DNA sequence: TGTGCCAGCAGTAATTCGAGGGGGGCCTACAATGAGCAGTTCTTC. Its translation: CASSNSRGAYNEQFF.

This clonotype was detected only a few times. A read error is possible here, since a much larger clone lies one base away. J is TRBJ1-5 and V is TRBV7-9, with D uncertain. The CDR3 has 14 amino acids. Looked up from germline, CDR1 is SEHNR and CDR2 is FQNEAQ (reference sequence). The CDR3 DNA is TGTGCCAGCAGCTTAGACGGGTTTAATCAGCCCCAGAATTTT. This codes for CASSLDGFNQPQNF.

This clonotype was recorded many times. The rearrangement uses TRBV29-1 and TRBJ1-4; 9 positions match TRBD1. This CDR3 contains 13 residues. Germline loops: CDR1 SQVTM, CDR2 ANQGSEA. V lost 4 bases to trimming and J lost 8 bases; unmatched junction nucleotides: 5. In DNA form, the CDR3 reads TGCAGCGTTGGAGGGACAGGGACCGAAAAACTGTTTTTT. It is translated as CSVGGTGTEKLFF.

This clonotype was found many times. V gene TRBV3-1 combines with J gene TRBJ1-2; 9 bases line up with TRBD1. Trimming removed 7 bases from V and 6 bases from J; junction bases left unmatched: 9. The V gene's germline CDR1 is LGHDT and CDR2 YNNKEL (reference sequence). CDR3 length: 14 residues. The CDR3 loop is CASTHRQGGDGYTF. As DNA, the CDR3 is TGTGCCAGCACCCACAGACAGGGGGGAGATGGCTACACCTTC.

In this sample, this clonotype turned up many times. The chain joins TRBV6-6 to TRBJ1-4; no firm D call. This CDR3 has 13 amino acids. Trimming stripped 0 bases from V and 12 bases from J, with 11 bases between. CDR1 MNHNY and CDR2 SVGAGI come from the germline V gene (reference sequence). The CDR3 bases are TGTGCCAGCAGTTACTCGGGCCCCTCGGAACTGTTTTTT. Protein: CASSYSGPSELFF.

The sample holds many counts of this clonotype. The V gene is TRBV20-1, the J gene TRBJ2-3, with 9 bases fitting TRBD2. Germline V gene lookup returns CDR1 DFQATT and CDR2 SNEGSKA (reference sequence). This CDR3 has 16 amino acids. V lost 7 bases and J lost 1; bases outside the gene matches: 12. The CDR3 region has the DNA TGCAGTGGGACAGCGGGGGGCGGATTTGGCACAGATACGCAGTATTTT. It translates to CSGTAGGGFGTDTQYF.

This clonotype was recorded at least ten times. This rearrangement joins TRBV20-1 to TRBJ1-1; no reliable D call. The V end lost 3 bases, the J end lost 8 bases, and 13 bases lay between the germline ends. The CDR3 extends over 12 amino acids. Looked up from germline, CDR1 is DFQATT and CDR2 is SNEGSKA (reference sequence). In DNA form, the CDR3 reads TGCAGTGCTAGGCAGTCCGTCGGGGAAGCTTTCTTT. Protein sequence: CSARQSVGEAFF.

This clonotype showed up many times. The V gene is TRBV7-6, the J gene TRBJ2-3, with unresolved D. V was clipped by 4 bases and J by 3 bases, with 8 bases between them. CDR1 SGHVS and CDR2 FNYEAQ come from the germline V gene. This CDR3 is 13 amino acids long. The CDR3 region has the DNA TGTGCCAGCAGCTCGACTTGGACAGATACGCAGTATTTT. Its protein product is CASSSTWTDTQYF.

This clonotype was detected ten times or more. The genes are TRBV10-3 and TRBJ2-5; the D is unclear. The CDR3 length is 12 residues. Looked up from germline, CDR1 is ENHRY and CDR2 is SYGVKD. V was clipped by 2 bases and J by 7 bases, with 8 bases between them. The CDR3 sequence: CAISEVGTTQYF. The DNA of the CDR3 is TGTGCCATCAGTGAGGTCGGAACGACCCAGTACTTC.

CDR3 nucleotide sequence: TGTGCCAGCAGCTTCTCGTTTGATTGGGGCGCGGGTAGCACAGATACGCAGTATTTT. This translates into CASSFSFDWGAGSTDTQYF. The chain has TRBV13 and TRBJ2-3; D is tentatively TRBD1 or TRBD2 (5 bases each). The CDR3 totals 19 residues. Germline CDR1 and CDR2: PRHDT and FYEKMQ (reference sequence). Trimming removed 3 bases at V and 0 bases at J, with 22 bases between.

CDR3 in amino acids: CASSVTGGVGEQFF. The CDR3 nucleotides are TGTGCCAGCAGCGTAACAGGGGGCGTAGGTGAGCAGTTCTTC. The chain employs TRBV9 and TRBJ2-1; 9 bases line up with TRBD1. The CDR3 loop spans 14 amino acids. Germline-derived CDR1 and CDR2 are SGDLS and YYNGEE. After removal of 1 base from V and 9 bases from J, the junction contained 5 bases not matched to a gene.

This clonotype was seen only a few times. CDR3 sequence reads: CASTAGSSYEQYF. The DNA for the CDR3 is TGTGCCAGCACCGCCGGGAGCTCCTACGAGCAGTACTTC. V usage is TRBV28 and J usage is TRBJ2-7, with D tentatively TRBD2 (6 bases). V was cut by 7 bases and J by 0 bases, with 10 bases left in between. Germline values: CDR1 MDHEN, CDR2 SYDVKM. The CDR3 contains 13 residues. The full variable domain, completed using reference TRBV28 and TRBJ2-7, is DVKVTQSSRYLVKRTGEKVFLECVQDMDHENMFWYRQDPGLGLRLIYFSYDVKMKEKGDIPEGYSVSREKKERFSLILESASTNQTSMYLCASTAGSSYEQYFGPGTRLTVT.

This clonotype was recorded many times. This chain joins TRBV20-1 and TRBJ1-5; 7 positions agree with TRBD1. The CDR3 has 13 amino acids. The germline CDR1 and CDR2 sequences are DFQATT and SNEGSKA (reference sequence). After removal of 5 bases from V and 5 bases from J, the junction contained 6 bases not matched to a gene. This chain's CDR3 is CSAQWDRDQPQHF. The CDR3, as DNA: TGCAGTGCTCAGTGGGACAGAGATCAGCCCCAGCATTTT.